One and the same sample provided the 26 T cell receptor beta chains below, sequenced in a study of CD8+ T cells in alopecia areata. RNA was extracted and reverse transcribed into cDNA as the sequencing template. Some clones are missing from TCRdb's copy, which holds only in-frame ones; the method was immunoSEQ multiplex PCR. Of around 120,000 clones in the sample, around 58% are singletons; the top ten hold approximately 31%. Treatment here: oral pan-JAK inhibitor, 5-10 mg twice daily. The sample in question was CD8+ T cells sorted from blood, obtained at week 4, from a patient treated with tofacitinib. All receptors come from a human donor with alopecia areata.

This rearrangement joins TRBV9 to TRBJ2-1; D is uncertain. This CDR3 has 15 residues. Germline CDR1 SGDLS, CDR2 YYNGEE. V was shortened by 0 bases and J by 8 bases, with 15 bases between the two germline ends. DNA of the CDR3: TGTGCCAGCAGCGTAGGGGGTAGCCCCGTCGATGAGCAGTTCTTC. This sequence encodes CASSVGGSPVDEQFF.

J is TRBJ1-1 and V is TRBV30; maybe TRBD1 (5 bases). Germline CDR1 and CDR2: GTSNPN and SVGIG (reference sequence). The CDR3 consists of 15 residues. V was cut by 2 bases and J by 4 bases, with 17 bases left in between. The CDR3 loop reads CAWSILGGEGTEAFF. Written as DNA, the CDR3 is TGTGCCTGGAGTATATTAGGAGGGGAAGGCACTGAAGCTTTCTTT.

The V call is TRBV29-1, the J call TRBJ1-2; D unclear. Germline V gene data show CDR1 as SQVTM and CDR2 as ANQGSEA. V lost 1 base and J lost 1, with 10 bases in between. The CDR3 is made up of 14 amino acids. As DNA, the CDR3 is TGCAGCGTTGAAGGCCTCGGGTTTAACTATGGCTACACCTTC. Amino acid sequence: CSVEGLGFNYGYTF.

V gene TRBV5-4 combines with J gene TRBJ2-7; 11 nucleotides line up with TRBD2. Germline V gene lookup returns CDR1 SGHNT and CDR2 YYREEE (reference sequence). The trim removed 4 bases at V and 7 bases at J, leaving 7 bases unmatched. CDR3 length: 14 residues. This CDR3 is CASSAGLAALEQYF. The CDR3 DNA reads TGTGCCAGCAGCGCGGGACTAGCGGCACTGGAGCAGTACTTC.

This clone showed up just a few times. The V gene is TRBV29-1, the J gene TRBJ1-2; D gene ambiguous. The CDR3 is 11 amino acids. Looked up from germline, CDR1 is SQVTM and CDR2 is ANQGSEA. With 4 bases removed from V and 4 bases from J, the gap between germline ends came to 7 bases. The CDR3 loop reads CSVGGIYGYTF. As DNA, the CDR3 is TGCAGCGTTGGCGGGATCTATGGCTACACCTTC.

This clone showed up just a few times. The V call is TRBV5-1, the J call TRBJ1-3; 8 bases fit TRBD1. Per the germline V gene, CDR1 is SGHRS and CDR2 is YFSETQ. J gave up 4 bases and V 0 bases, and 3 bases lay outside the gene matches. This CDR3 has 15 amino acids. CDR3 amino acids: CASSLEQGDGNTIYF. DNA for the CDR3: TGCGCCAGCAGCTTGGAACAGGGGGACGGAAACACCATATATTTT. Based on the CDR3 plus reference TRBV5-1 and TRBJ1-3, the full variable domain is KAGVTQTPRYLIKTRGQQVTLSCSPISGHRSVSWYQQTPGQGLQFLFEYFSETQRNKGNFPGRFSGRQFSNSRSEMNVSTLELGDSALYLCASSLEQGDGNTIYFGEGSWLTVV.

V is TRBV19 and J is TRBJ1-2, with D perhaps TRBD1 (6 bases). V lost 9 bases and J 0 bases, leaving 14 bases between the germline ends. The germline CDR1 and CDR2 sequences are LNHDA and SQIVND (reference sequence). This CDR3 is 14 amino acids long. CDR3 residues: CASDWGAANYGYTF. CDR3 DNA: TGTGCCAGCGACTGGGGGGCAGCTAACTATGGCTACACCTTC.

This rearrangement joins TRBV7-2 to TRBJ2-5, with TRBD1 matching 10 bases. The junction had 7 bases not matched to a gene; V was cut back by 5 bases and J by 10 bases. There are 13 residues in the CDR3. Per the germline V gene, CDR1 is SGHTA and CDR2 is FQGNSA. CDR3 residues: CASSPGTGELQYF. CDR3 nucleotide sequence: TGTGCCAGCAGCCCGGGGACAGGGGAGCTCCAGTACTTC.

This clone has just a few counts. The chain has TRBV6-4 and TRBJ2-7; TRBD1 agrees at 11 bases. With V trimmed by 6 bases and J by 4 bases, 5 bases remained unmatched. This CDR3 is 14 amino acids long. Germline V lookup: CDR1 MRHNA, CDR2 SNTAGT. CDR3: CASSEGDRGYEQYF. The DNA for the CDR3 is TGTGCCAGCAGCGAAGGGGACAGGGGGTACGAGCAGTACTTC.

V and J are TRBV29-1 and TRBJ2-7; D uncertain. The V and J ends lost 4 bases and 3 bases respectively, with 4 bases between them. Germline V gene data show CDR1 as SQVTM and CDR2 as ANQGSEA. The CDR3 spans 10 residues. The CDR3 DNA reads TGCAGCGTTGGGGGCTACGAGCAGTACTTC. As protein: CSVGGYEQYF.

The chain carries TRBV10-3 and TRBJ2-7; TRBD1 is a possible D gene (5 bases). Germline V gene sequence: CDR1 ENHRY, CDR2 SYGVKD. Trimming left V 6 bases short and J 2 bases short, with 11 bases between. The CDR3 consists of 13 residues. CDR3 sequence (DNA): TGTGCCATCAGCCTCAGGGATACCTACGAGCAGTACTTC. As protein: CAISLRDTYEQYF.

The V gene is TRBV5-6, the J gene TRBJ1-2; D gene unclear. The CDR3 sequence is 11 residues long. The germline gives CDR1 SGHDT, CDR2 YYEEEE. Trimming shortened V by 0 bases and J by 10 bases, and 7 bases separated the two germline ends. The CDR3 here is CASSLEDVYTF. CDR3 DNA: TGTGCCAGCAGCTTGGAGGACGTCTACACCTTC.

The chain joins TRBV7-9 to TRBJ2-7, with D possibly being TRBD2 (5 bases). The CDR3 covers 14 residues. Germline V gives CDR1 SEHNR, CDR2 FQNEAQ (reference sequence). Trimming took 0 bases from V and 0 from J, leaving 6 bases between them. The CDR3 DNA is TGTGCCAGCAGCTTAGCGGGGAGCTCCTACGAGCAGTACTTC. The encoded protein is CASSLAGSSYEQYF. Full variable domain (missing parts from reference TRBV7-9 and TRBJ2-7): DTGVSQNPRHKITKRGQNVTFRCDPISEHNRLYWYRQTLGQGPEFLTYFQNEAQLEKSRLLSDRFSAERPKGSFSTLEIQRTEQGDSAMYLCASSLAGSSYEQYFGPGTRLTVT.

The chain is built from TRBV5-1 and TRBJ2-3, with D tentatively TRBD2 (6 bases). V was shortened by 0 bases and J by 0 bases, with 11 bases between the two germline ends. The CDR3 is 16 residues long. Germline assignment: CDR1 SGHRS and CDR2 YFSETQ. CDR3 residues: CASSLGGTASTDTQYF. CDR3 in DNA: TGCGCCAGCAGCTTGGGCGGGACGGCTAGCACAGATACGCAGTATTTT. Full variable domain (missing parts from reference TRBV5-1 and TRBJ2-3): KAGVTQTPRYLIKTRGQQVTLSCSPISGHRSVSWYQQTPGQGLQFLFEYFSETQRNKGNFPGRFSGRQFSNSRSEMNVSTLELGDSALYLCASSLGGTASTDTQYFGPGTRLTVL.

This chain connects TRBV4-1 to TRBJ2-1, with TRBD2 matching over 7 bases. Unmatched junction bases numbered 9, after V lost 1 base and J lost 3 bases. The germline gives CDR1 MGHRA, CDR2 YSYEKL. The CDR3 length is 17 residues. The CDR3 DNA is TGCGCCAGCAGCCAAGGACACAGCGGGGACCTCTACAATGAGCAGTTCTTC. Protein: CASSQGHSGDLYNEQFF.

The J gene is TRBJ2-1, the V gene TRBV30, with 8 bases identical to TRBD2. This CDR3 comprises 13 residues. Germline loops: CDR1 GTSNPN, CDR2 SVGIG (reference sequence). With 4 bases clipped from V and 5 bases from J, the junction kept 4 bases outside the gene matches. Here the CDR3 reads CAWTALADNEQFF. Written as DNA, the CDR3 is TGTGCCTGGACGGCACTAGCGGACAATGAGCAGTTCTTC.

This clone has a handful of counts. The chain is built from TRBV5-4 and TRBJ2-1; 11 positions match TRBD2. V shed 5 bases, J shed 15 bases, and the junction held 10 bases outside the gene matches. Germline V gene sequence: CDR1 SGHNT, CDR2 YYREEE (reference sequence). The CDR3 has 13 residues. The CDR3 loop is CASRELAGASTFF. Here the CDR3 DNA reads TGTGCCAGCAGGGAACTAGCGGGGGCCTCTACGTTCTTC.

This clone was seen a handful of times. The rearrangement links TRBV13 to TRBJ1-6, with no clear D. This CDR3 has 13 amino acids. The V gene lost 5 bases and the J gene lost 11 bases, with 13 bases spanning the gap. Germline CDR1 PRHDT, CDR2 FYEKMQ (reference sequence). The CDR3 here is CASSPAATAPLHF. Here the CDR3 DNA reads TGTGCCAGCAGCCCGGCGGCTACGGCACCCCTCCACTTT.

The chain combines TRBV11-2 with TRBJ1-1, with D unclear. Per germline, CDR1 SGHAT and CDR2 FQNNGV. Trimming cost V 5 bases and J 3 bases, with 10 bases left between them. This CDR3 has 13 residues. The CDR3 DNA reads as TGTGCCAGCAGCCTTACAAGGGACACTGAAGCTTTCTTT. Translated, it gives CASSLTRDTEAFF. Variable domain in full (rest from reference TRBV11-2 and TRBJ1-1): EAGVAQSPRYKIIEKRQSVAFWCNPISGHATLYWYQQILGQGPKLLIQFQNNGVVDDSQLPKDRFSAERLKGVDSTLKIQPAKLEDSAVYLCASSLTRDTEAFFGQGTRLTVV.

This clone was recorded once. V usage is TRBV7-2 and J usage is TRBJ2-3; D tentatively fits TRBD1 or TRBD2 (5 bases each). The CDR3 totals 15 residues. V was cut by 5 bases and J by 6 bases, with 18 bases left in between. In germline, CDR1 is SGHTA, CDR2 FQGNSA. CDR3 sequence (DNA): TGTGCCAGCAGCCTTACCGGGACCCCCGGGGATACGCAGTATTTT. Translating it yields CASSLTGTPGDTQYF.

This rearrangement joins TRBV6-6 to TRBJ2-3, with 9 bases that match TRBD1. The trim removed 7 bases at V and 6 bases at J, leaving 8 bases unmatched. The CDR3 contains 14 residues. Germline assignment: CDR1 MNHNY and CDR2 SVGAGI (reference sequence). CDR3 nucleotides: TGTGCCAGCATAGGGGACAGGGAGCTTGATACGCAGTATTTT. Translating gives CASIGDRELDTQYF.

The chain combines TRBV27 with TRBJ2-5; D perhaps matches TRBD1 (5 bases). V lost 2 bases and J 0 bases, leaving 7 bases between the germline ends. This CDR3 spans 14 amino acids. The germline gives CDR1 MNHEY, CDR2 SMNVEV (reference sequence). CDR3 in DNA: TGTGCCAGCAGTTTACAGGGTAACCAAGAGACCCAGTACTTC. Amino acids: CASSLQGNQETQYF.

This chain links TRBV4-1 with TRBJ1-5; no reliable D call. Germline-derived CDR1 and CDR2 are MGHRA and YSYEKL. CDR3 length: 12 amino acids. V lost 1 base, J lost 8 bases, and 6 bases lay in between. The CDR3 protein is CASSQGSKPQHF. In DNA, the CDR3 is TGCGCCAGCAGCCAAGGAAGTAAGCCCCAGCATTTT.

The gene calls are TRBV29-1 and TRBJ2-7; 10 bases map to TRBD1. Germline CDR1 SQVTM, CDR2 ANQGSEA. V lost 0 bases, J lost 5 bases, and 7 bases stayed unmatched. The length of the CDR3 is 15 residues. The CDR3 DNA sequence: TGCAGCGTTGAAGATAGGACAGGGGGGCCCGACGAGCAGTACTTC. Translating gives CSVEDRTGGPDEQYF.

The chain employs TRBV2 and TRBJ2-7, with D perhaps TRBD1 or TRBD2 (5 bases each). V shed 2 bases and J shed 7 bases, with 18 bases lying between them. This CDR3 region has 15 residues. CDR1 is SNHLY and CDR2 is FYNNEI in the germline V gene. The CDR3 coding sequence is TGTGCCAGCAGTGAACCCGGGGCCGGGGAGCGGGAGCAGTACTTC. Residues: CASSEPGAGEREQYF.

This clone was counted only a few times. This chain connects TRBV2 to TRBJ2-2; 8 bases line up with TRBD2. The germline gives CDR1 SNHLY, CDR2 FYNNEI. V was pared by 0 bases and J by 3 bases, with 3 bases of the junction left unmatched. The CDR3 is 16 amino acids. DNA of the CDR3: TGTGCCAGCAGTGAAGCCCCTAGCGGGTACACCGGGGAGCTGTTTTTT. It specifies CASSEAPSGYTGELFF. Full variable domain (rest looked up from reference TRBV2 and TRBJ2-2): EPEVTQTPSHQVTQMGQEVILRCVPISNHLYFYWYRQILGQKVEFLVSFYNNEISEKSEIFDDQFSVERPDGSNFTLKIRSTKLEDSAMYFCASSEAPSGYTGELFFGEGSRLTVL.